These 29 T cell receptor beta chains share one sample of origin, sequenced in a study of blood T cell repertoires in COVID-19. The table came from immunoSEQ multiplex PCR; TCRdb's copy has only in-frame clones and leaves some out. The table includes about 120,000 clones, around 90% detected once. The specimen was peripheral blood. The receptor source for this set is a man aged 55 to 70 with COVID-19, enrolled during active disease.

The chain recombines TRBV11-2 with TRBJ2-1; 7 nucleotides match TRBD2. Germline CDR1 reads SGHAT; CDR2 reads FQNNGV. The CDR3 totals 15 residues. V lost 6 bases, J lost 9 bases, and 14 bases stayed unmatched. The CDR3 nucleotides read TGTGCCAGCAGTTACGGGGCTAGCGGTTCTGGTGAGCAGTTCTTC. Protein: CASSYGASGSGEQFF.

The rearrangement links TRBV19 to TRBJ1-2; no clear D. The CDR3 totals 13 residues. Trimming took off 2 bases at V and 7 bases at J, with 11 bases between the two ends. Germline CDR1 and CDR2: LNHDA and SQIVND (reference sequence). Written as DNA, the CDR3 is TGTGCCAGTAGTATAAAGGACTTCGGTGGCTACACCTTC. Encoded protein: CASSIKDFGGYTF. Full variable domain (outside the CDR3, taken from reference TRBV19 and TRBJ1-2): DGGITQSPKYLFRKEGQNVTLSCEQNLNHDAMYWYRQDPGQGLRLIYYSQIVNDFQKGDIAEGYSVSREKKESFPLTVTSAQKNPTAFYLCASSIKDFGGYTFGSGTRLTVV.

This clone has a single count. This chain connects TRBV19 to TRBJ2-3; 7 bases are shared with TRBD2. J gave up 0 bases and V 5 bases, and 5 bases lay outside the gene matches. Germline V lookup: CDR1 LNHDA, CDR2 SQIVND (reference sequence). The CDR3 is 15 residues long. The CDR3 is CASSLLAASTDTQYF. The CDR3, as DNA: TGTGCCAGTAGTCTCCTAGCGGCGAGCACAGATACGCAGTATTTT.

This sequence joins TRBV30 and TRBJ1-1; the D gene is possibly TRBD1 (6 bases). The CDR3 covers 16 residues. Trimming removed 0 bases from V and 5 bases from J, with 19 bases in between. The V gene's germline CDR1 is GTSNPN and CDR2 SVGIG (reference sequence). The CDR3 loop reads CAWSVPGAAPATEAFF. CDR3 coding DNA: TGTGCCTGGAGTGTACCAGGGGCCGCCCCAGCGACTGAAGCTTTCTTT.

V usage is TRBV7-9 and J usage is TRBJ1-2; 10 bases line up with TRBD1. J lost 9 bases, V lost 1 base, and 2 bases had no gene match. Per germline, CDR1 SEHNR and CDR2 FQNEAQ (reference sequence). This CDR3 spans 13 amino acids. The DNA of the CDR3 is TGTGCCAGCAGCTTAGGGGACAGGGGAAGCTACACCTTC. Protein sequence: CASSLGDRGSYTF.

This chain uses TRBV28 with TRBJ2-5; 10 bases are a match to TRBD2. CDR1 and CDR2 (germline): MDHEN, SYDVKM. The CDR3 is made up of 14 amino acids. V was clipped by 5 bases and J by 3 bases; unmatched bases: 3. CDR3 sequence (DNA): TGTGCCAGCAGTCTGCTAGCGGGAGAAGAGACCCAGTACTTC. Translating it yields CASSLLAGEETQYF.

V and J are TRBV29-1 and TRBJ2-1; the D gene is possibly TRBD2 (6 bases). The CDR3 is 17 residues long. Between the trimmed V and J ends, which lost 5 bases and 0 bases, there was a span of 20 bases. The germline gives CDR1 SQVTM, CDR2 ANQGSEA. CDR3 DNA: TGCAGCGTTCCAACCCGGGACTCAAGGAGCTCCTACAATGAGCAGTTCTTC. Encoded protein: CSVPTRDSRSSYNEQFF.

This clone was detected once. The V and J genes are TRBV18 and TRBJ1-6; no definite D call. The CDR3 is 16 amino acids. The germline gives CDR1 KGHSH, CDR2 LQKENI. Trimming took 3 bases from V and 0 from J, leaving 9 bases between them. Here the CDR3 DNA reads TGTGCCAGCTCACCTTCACAGAGCTCCTATAATTCACCCCTCCACTTT. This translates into CASSPSQSSYNSPLHF.

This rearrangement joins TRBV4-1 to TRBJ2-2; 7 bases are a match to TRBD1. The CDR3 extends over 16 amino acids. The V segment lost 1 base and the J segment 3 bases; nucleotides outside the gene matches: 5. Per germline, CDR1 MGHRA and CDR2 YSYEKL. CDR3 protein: CASSQAEGAYTGELFF. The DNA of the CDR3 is TGCGCCAGCAGCCAAGCCGAGGGGGCCTACACCGGGGAGCTGTTTTTT.

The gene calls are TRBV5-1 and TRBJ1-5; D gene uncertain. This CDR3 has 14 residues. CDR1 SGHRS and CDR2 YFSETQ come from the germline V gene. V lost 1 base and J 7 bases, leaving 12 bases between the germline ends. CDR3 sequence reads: CASSLNPTGQPQHF. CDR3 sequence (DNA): TGCGCCAGCAGCTTGAACCCCACCGGGCAGCCCCAGCATTTT. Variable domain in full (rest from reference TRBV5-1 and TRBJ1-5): KAGVTQTPRYLIKTRGQQVTLSCSPISGHRSVSWYQQTPGQGLQFLFEYFSETQRNKGNFPGRFSGRQFSNSRSEMNVSTLELGDSALYLCASSLNPTGQPQHFGDGTRLSIL.

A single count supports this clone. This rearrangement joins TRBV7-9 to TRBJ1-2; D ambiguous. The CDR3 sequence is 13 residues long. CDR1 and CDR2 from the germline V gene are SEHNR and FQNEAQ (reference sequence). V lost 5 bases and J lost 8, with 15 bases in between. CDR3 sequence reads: CASSLAPDLGYTF. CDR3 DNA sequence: TGTGCCAGCAGCCTTGCCCCAGATCTCGGCTACACCTTC.

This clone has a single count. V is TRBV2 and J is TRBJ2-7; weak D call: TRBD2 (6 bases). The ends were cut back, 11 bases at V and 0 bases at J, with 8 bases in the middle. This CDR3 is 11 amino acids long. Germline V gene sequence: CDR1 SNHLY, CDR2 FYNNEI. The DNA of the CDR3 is TGTGCCGGAGGGATCTCCTACGAGCAGTACTTC. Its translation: CAGGISYEQYF. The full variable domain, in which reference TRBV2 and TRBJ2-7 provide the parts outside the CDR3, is EPEVTQTPSHQVTQMGQEVILRCVPISNHLYFYWYRQILGQKVEFLVSFYNNEISEKSEIFDDQFSVERPDGSNFTLKIRSTKLEDSAMYFCAGGISYEQYFGPGTRLTVT.

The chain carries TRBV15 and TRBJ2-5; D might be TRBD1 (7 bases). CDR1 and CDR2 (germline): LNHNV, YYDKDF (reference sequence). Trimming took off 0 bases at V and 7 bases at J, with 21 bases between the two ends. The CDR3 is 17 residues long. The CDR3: CATSRDQGGGGLVTQYF. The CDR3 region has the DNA TGTGCCACCAGCAGAGATCAAGGAGGGGGCGGTCTTGTGACCCAGTACTTC.

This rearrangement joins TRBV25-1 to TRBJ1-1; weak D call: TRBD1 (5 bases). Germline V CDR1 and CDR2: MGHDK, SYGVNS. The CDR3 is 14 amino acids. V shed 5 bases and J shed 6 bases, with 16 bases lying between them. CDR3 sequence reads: CASSKRFGRAEAFF. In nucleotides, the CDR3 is TGTGCCAGCAGTAAAAGGTTCGGCAGGGCTGAAGCTTTCTTT.

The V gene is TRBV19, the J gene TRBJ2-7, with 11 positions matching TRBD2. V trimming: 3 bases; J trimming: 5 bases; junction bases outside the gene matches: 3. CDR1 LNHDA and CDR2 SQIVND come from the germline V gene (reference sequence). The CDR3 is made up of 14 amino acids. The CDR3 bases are TGTGCCAGTAGTATTACTAGCGGGAGACACGAGCAGTACTTC. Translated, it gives CASSITSGRHEQYF.

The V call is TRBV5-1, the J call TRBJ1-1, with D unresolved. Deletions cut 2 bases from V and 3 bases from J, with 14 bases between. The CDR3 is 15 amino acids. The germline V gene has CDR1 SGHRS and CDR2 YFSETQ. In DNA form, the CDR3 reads TGCGCCAGCAGCTTCTCCCGTGGACTGGACACTGAAGCTTTCTTT. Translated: CASSFSRGLDTEAFF. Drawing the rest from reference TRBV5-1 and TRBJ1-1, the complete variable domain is KAGVTQTPRYLIKTRGQQVTLSCSPISGHRSVSWYQQTPGQGLQFLFEYFSETQRNKGNFPGRFSGRQFSNSRSEMNVSTLELGDSALYLCASSFSRGLDTEAFFGQGTRLTVV.

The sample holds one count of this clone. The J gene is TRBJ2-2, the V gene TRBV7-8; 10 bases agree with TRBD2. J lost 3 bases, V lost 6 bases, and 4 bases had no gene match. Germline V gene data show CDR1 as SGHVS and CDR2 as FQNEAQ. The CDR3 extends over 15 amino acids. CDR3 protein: CASRASGRDTGELFF. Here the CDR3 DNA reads TGTGCCAGCAGGGCTAGCGGGAGAGACACCGGGGAGCTGTTTTTT.

The CDR3 loop reads CASTRGRRNNEQFF. The CDR3, as DNA: TGCGCCAGCACCCGGGGGAGAAGGAACAATGAGCAGTTCTTC. The chain links TRBV10-2 to TRBJ2-1, with D tentatively TRBD2 (6 bases). Trimming removed 7 bases at V and 5 bases at J, with 15 bases between. In germline, CDR1 is WSHSY, CDR2 SAAADI. CDR3 length: 14 residues.

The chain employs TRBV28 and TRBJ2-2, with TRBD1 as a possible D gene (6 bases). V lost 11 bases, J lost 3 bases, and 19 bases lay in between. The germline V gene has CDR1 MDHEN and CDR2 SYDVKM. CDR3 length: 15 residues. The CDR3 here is CASIQGALDTGELFF. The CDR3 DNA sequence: TGTGCCTCTATACAGGGCGCGCTAGACACCGGGGAGCTGTTTTTT.

Here the CDR3 reads CASSRQGPNTGELFF. As DNA, the CDR3 is TGTGCCAGCAGCCGCCAGGGGCCAAACACCGGGGAGCTGTTTTTT. The rearrangement joins TRBV11-2 to TRBJ2-2; the D gene is possibly TRBD1 (6 bases). V was trimmed by 5 bases and J by 2 bases, leaving 12 bases between them. CDR1 SGHAT and CDR2 FQNNGV come from the germline V gene. This CDR3 is built from 15 residues.

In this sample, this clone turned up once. The CDR3 coding sequence is TGCAGTGCTAGTGGGGGTCGGGGGTCCGGCGAGCAGTACTTC. It is translated as CSASGGRGSGEQYF. V and J are TRBV20-1 and TRBJ2-7; tentatively, D is TRBD2 (6 bases). Trimming removed 3 bases from V and 6 bases from J, with 18 bases in between. The CDR3 extends over 14 amino acids. Germline lookup yields CDR1 DFQATT and CDR2 SNEGSKA (reference sequence).

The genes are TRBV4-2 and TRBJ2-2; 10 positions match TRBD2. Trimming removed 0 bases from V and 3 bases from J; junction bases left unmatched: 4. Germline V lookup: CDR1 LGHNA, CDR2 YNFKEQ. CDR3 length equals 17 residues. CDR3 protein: CASSQEPLAGDTGELFF. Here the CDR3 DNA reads TGTGCCAGCAGCCAAGAACCCCTAGCGGGGGACACCGGGGAGCTGTTTTTT.

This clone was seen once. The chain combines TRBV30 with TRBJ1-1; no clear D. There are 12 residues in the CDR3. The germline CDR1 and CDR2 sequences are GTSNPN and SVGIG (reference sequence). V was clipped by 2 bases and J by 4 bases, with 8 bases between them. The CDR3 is CAWSSARTEAFF. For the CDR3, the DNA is TGTGCCTGGAGTTCAGCGCGCACTGAAGCTTTCTTT.

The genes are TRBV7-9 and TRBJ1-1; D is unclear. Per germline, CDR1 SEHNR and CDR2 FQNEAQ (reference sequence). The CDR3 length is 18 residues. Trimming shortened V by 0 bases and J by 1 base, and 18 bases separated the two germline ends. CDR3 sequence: CASSLAPPRELKNTEAFF. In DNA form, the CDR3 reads TGTGCCAGCAGCTTAGCCCCCCCCCGCGAGTTAAAGAACACTGAAGCTTTCTTT. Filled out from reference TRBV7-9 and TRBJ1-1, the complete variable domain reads DTGVSQNPRHKITKRGQNVTFRCDPISEHNRLYWYRQTLGQGPEFLTYFQNEAQLEKSRLLSDRFSAERPKGSFSTLEIQRTEQGDSAMYLCASSLAPPRELKNTEAFFGQGTRLTVV.

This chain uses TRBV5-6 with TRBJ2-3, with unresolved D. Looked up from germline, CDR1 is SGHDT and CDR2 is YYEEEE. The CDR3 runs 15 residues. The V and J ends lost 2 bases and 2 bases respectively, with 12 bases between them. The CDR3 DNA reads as TGTGCCAGCAGCTTCCAACTACTCCCCACAGATACGCAGTATTTT. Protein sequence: CASSFQLLPTDTQYF.

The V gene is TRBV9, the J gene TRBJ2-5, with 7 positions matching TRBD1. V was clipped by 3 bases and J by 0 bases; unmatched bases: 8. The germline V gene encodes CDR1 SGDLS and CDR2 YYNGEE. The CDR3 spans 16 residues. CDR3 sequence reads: CASSGRDSKYQETQYF. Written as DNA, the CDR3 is TGTGCCAGCAGCGGCCGGGACAGTAAATACCAAGAGACCCAGTACTTC.

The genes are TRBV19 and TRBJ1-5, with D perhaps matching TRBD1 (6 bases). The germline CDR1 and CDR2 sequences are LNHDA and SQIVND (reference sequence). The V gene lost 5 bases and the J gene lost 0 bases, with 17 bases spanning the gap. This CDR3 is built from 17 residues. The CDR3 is CASSLRDRSYSNQPQHF. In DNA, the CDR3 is TGTGCCAGTAGTCTACGAGACAGGTCATATAGCAATCAGCCCCAGCATTTT.

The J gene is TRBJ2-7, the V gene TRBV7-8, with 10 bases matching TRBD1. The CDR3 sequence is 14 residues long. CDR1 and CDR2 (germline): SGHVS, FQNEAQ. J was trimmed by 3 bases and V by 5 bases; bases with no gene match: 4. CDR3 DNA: TGTGCCAGCAGCATAGACAGGGGGCTCTACGAGCAGTACTTC. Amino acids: CASSIDRGLYEQYF.

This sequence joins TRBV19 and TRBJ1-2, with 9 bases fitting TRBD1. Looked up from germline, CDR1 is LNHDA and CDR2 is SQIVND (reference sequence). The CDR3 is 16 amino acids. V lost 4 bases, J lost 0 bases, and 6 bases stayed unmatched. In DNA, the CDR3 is TGTGCCAGTAGTACGAGGACAGGGGAGACTAACTATGGCTACACCTTC. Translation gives CASSTRTGETNYGYTF.